One and the same sample provided the 21 T cell receptor beta chains below, sequenced in a study of blood T cells in healthy people across ages. Through a sample-barcoded 5' primer and a J-beta primer mix, a second PCR was run for roughly 6 to 11 cycles. TCRdb recomputed calls from the 5' RACE reads with MiXCR, one row per CDR3 protein. The sample lists some 1,800,000 distinct CDR3 sequences, more than 35% seen once, with roughly 23% in the top ten. Specimen: blood. Receptors were obtained from a human donor in good health.

This clonotype was found a few times. The genes are TRBV7-2 and TRBJ2-4; maybe TRBD2 (6 bases). The assigned J gene may be wrong: the sequence end matches TRBJ2-5 better. The CDR3 has 16 amino acids. CDR1 is SGHTA, CDR2 FQGNSA, per germline. This CDR3 is CASSLARGIDSETQYF. CDR3 coding DNA: TGTGCCAGCAGCTTAGCCCGGGGGATAGATTCGGAGACCCAGTACTTC.

This clonotype was recorded a few times. The chain has TRBV27 and TRBJ2-1; 8 bases line up with TRBD2. The CDR3 extends over 14 amino acids. The V gene's germline CDR1 is MNHEY and CDR2 SMNVEV (reference sequence). After removal of 1 base from V and 8 bases from J, the junction contained 4 bases not matched to a gene. DNA for the CDR3: TGTGCCAGCAGTTTATTCGGGGGGGCTGATGAGCAGTTCTTC. It encodes CASSLFGGADEQFF.

The chain carries TRBV4-1 and TRBJ2-2; D is perhaps TRBD2 (7 bases). CDR1 and CDR2 from the germline V gene are MGHRA and YSYEKL. The CDR3 length is 18 residues. Trimming cost V 1 base and J 0 bases, with 15 bases left between them. This CDR3 reads CASSQVQAGASNTGELFF. CDR3 nucleotide sequence: TGCGCCAGCAGCCAAGTTCAGGCGGGGGCCTCGAACACCGGGGAGCTGTTTTTT.

The chain has TRBV27 and TRBJ2-3, with D uncertain. Germline V lookup: CDR1 MNHEY, CDR2 SMNVEV (reference sequence). V was cut by 1 base and J by 5 bases, with 13 bases left in between. The CDR3 runs 15 residues. DNA of the CDR3: TGTGCCAGCAGTTTATGGTACGGTGCCGGAGATACGCAGTATTTT. It codes for CASSLWYGAGDTQYF.

DNA of the CDR3: TGTGCCATCAGTGAGAGGGGACAGGGGATACCCCAGCATTTT. As protein: CAISERGQGIPQHF. The V and J genes are TRBV10-3 and TRBJ1-5; 10 bases line up with TRBD1. Germline V gene lookup returns CDR1 ENHRY and CDR2 SYGVKD. The CDR3 contains 14 residues. J gave up 10 bases and V 2 bases, and 5 bases lay outside the gene matches.

This clonotype occurred a few times. The CDR3 sequence is CASSRDFTEAFF. In nucleotides, the CDR3 is TGTGCCAGCAGCCGGGACTTCACTGAAGCTTTCTTT. The chain joins TRBV7-2 to TRBJ1-1; D is perhaps TRBD1 (5 bases). The V end lost 5 bases, the J end lost 4 bases, and 8 bases lay between the germline ends. This CDR3 spans 12 amino acids. Germline V lookup: CDR1 SGHTA, CDR2 FQGNSA.

This clonotype turned up a few times. V usage is TRBV5-1 and J usage is TRBJ2-3; no clear D. The germline V and J ends were trimmed by 5 bases and 6 bases, with 16 bases remaining between them. CDR1 SGHRS and CDR2 YFSETQ come from the germline V gene. The CDR3 runs 14 residues. This CDR3 is CASSFGPNDDTQYF. DNA of the CDR3: TGCGCCAGCAGTTTTGGTCCCAATGACGATACGCAGTATTTT. Supplemented by reference TRBV5-1 and TRBJ2-3, the full variable domain reads KAGVTQTPRYLIKTRGQQVTLSCSPISGHRSVSWYQQTPGQGLQFLFEYFSETQRNKGNFPGRFSGRQFSNSRSEMNVSTLELGDSALYLCASSFGPNDDTQYFGPGTRLTVL.

This clonotype was counted a few times. The genes are TRBV20-1 and TRBJ2-3; D is unresolved. Germline V gives CDR1 DFQATT, CDR2 SNEGSKA (reference sequence). The V end lost 5 bases, the J end lost 0 bases, and 15 bases lay between the germline ends. The CDR3 runs to 15 residues. The CDR3 nucleotides are TGCAGTGCTCCACACCAGTCTAGAAGCACAGATACGCAGTATTTT. This gives the protein CSAPHQSRSTDTQYF.

This clonotype appeared a single time. This chain joins TRBV12-3 or TRBV12-4 and TRBJ2-3; no clear D. This CDR3 contains 14 residues. Trimming shortened V by 6 bases and J by 0 bases, and 10 bases separated the two germline ends. The CDR3 region is CASSRKESTDTQYF. The CDR3 region has the DNA TGTGCCAGCAGCCGAAAGGAAAGCACAGATACGCAGTATTTT.

J is TRBJ2-7 and V is TRBV28; D is ambiguous. CDR3 length: 12 amino acids. The germline gives CDR1 MDHEN, CDR2 SYDVKM. The V end was cut by 4 bases, the J end by 4 bases, with 8 bases between. DNA of the CDR3: TGTGCCAGCAGTTCCCCCCATTACGAGCAGTACTTC. This sequence encodes CASSSPHYEQYF.

This clonotype was detected a few times. The V call is TRBV28, the J call TRBJ2-7; a weak D match, TRBD1 (6 bases). The CDR3 totals 14 residues. V shed 4 bases and J shed 6 bases, with 16 bases lying between them. Per the germline V gene, CDR1 is MDHEN and CDR2 is SYDVKM. This CDR3 reads CASSSPIQGFEQYF. The CDR3 bases are TGTGCCAGCAGTTCACCCATACAGGGATTCGAGCAGTACTTC.

This chain joins TRBV28 and TRBJ1-5; 7 bases map to TRBD1. This CDR3 contains 15 residues. Losses at the gene ends were 4 bases for V and 4 bases for J; bases not matched to a gene: 7. The germline V gene encodes CDR1 MDHEN and CDR2 SYDVKM. DNA for the CDR3: TGTGCCAGCAGTTCACAGGGGATCCCAAATCAGCCCCAGCATTTT. This codes for CASSSQGIPNQPQHF.

Only one count was recorded for this clonotype. V usage is TRBV25-1 and J usage is TRBJ2-7; 8 nucleotides line up with TRBD2. V shed 3 bases, J shed 2 bases, and the junction held 6 bases outside the gene matches. In germline, CDR1 is MGHDK, CDR2 SYGVNS. CDR3 length equals 15 residues. CDR3 DNA: TGTGCCAGCAGTGAGGGCGGGGGGAGAACCTACGAGCAGTACTTC. Translation gives CASSEGGGRTYEQYF.

The chain carries TRBV6-6 and TRBJ1-2; D gene uncertain. The V gene's germline CDR1 is MNHNY and CDR2 SVGAGI (reference sequence). CDR3 length: 16 amino acids. Trimming took 6 bases from V and 0 from J, leaving 17 bases between them. The CDR3 loop is CASSHSGERSNYGYTF. The DNA for the CDR3 is TGTGCCAGCAGCCATAGCGGGGAAAGGTCTAACTATGGCTACACCTTC.

This clonotype was recorded a few times. CDR3 loop: CASSLRQLGTQYF. For the CDR3, the DNA is TGTGCCAGCAGTCTCCGACAGTTAGGGACCCAGTACTTC. This rearrangement joins TRBV12-3 or TRBV12-4 to TRBJ2-5; the D gene is possibly TRBD1 (5 bases). This CDR3 has 13 residues. V was pared by 5 bases and J by 7 bases, with 14 bases between.

This clonotype was picked up many times. The chain uses TRBV4-3 and TRBJ2-4; 7 positions match TRBD1. This CDR3 is built from 18 residues. J lost 0 bases, V lost 1 base, and 9 bases had no gene match. Germline V gives CDR1 LGHNA, CDR2 YSLEER. CDR3 DNA sequence: TGCGCCAGCAGCCAAGGAGGTGGGACAGCTCTAGCCAAAAACATTCAGTACTTC. As protein: CASSQGGGTALAKNIQYF.

The rearrangement links TRBV4-2 to TRBJ2-3; 7 bases match TRBD1. The germline V gene has CDR1 LGHNA and CDR2 YNFKEQ. V lost 4 bases to trimming and J lost 6 bases; unmatched junction nucleotides: 10. This CDR3 is built from 15 residues. CDR3 sequence (DNA): TGTGCCAGCAGCCCTACCCGAGGGGGCGGCGATACGCAGTATTTT. Its protein is CASSPTRGGGDTQYF.

This clonotype was observed a handful of times. The rearrangement uses TRBV11-1 and TRBJ1-2; no clear D. Germline V CDR1 and CDR2: SGHAT, FQDESV (reference sequence). There are 13 residues in the CDR3. V shed 3 bases and J shed 4 bases, with 9 bases lying between them. CDR3 sequence reads: CASSFLEFYGYTF. The CDR3, as DNA: TGTGCCAGCAGCTTTCTGGAGTTCTATGGCTACACCTTC.

This clonotype has only a few counts. The chain recombines TRBV12-3 or TRBV12-4 with TRBJ2-3; the D call may be TRBD1 or TRBD2 (6 bases each). The CDR3 runs to 15 residues. The germline V and J ends were trimmed by 6 bases and 4 bases, with 17 bases remaining between them. The CDR3 is CASSPPWGAPDTQYF. As DNA, the CDR3 is TGTGCCAGCAGCCCCCCCTGGGGGGCCCCAGATACGCAGTATTTT.

This clonotype was detected a few times. The chain carries TRBV28 and TRBJ2-7; 10 bases agree with TRBD1. Per germline, CDR1 MDHEN and CDR2 SYDVKM. The CDR3 consists of 13 residues. Trimming removed 11 bases from V and 5 bases from J; junction bases left unmatched: 9. The CDR3 DNA reads as TGTGCCTTGACCGGGACAGGGGACGACGAGCAGTACTTC. Translated, it gives CALTGTGDDEQYF.

This clonotype was counted between two and nine times. The rearrangement links TRBV4-3 to TRBJ2-3; D not resolved. The CDR3 covers 18 residues. Trimming took off 4 bases at V and 3 bases at J, with 23 bases between the two ends. Germline lookup yields CDR1 LGHNA and CDR2 YSLEER. The CDR3 DNA sequence: TGCGCCAGCAGCCCCCGTGTCGACCCGGGTTCCCCTACAGATACGCAGTATTTT. Translating gives CASSPRVDPGSPTDTQYF.